This T cell receptor (beta chain) was captured in a study of T cell changes during pregnancy in multiple sclerosis. This clone was recorded only once. The V segment lost 4 bases and the J segment 5 bases; nucleotides outside the gene matches: 10. The CDR3 loop spans 17 amino acids. The germline CDR1 and CDR2 sequences are SGHRS and YFSETQ. The assay was immunoSEQ multiplex PCR, and TCRdb's table has in-frame clones only and misses some. The data hold 47,000 or so clones, with about 93% observed a single time. This rearrangement joins TRBV5-1 to TRBJ2-2, with 11 bases matching TRBD2. The sequencing used CD4+ T cells from peripheral blood mononuclear cells, collected in the first trimester of pregnancy. The source of this sequence is a female donor with multiple sclerosis, enrolled in a pregnancy study. The DNA for the CDR3 is TGCGCCAGCAGCCCTAGCGGGGGGATTTCAGAAACCGGGGAGCTGTTTTTT. Translation: CASSPSGGISETGELFF.